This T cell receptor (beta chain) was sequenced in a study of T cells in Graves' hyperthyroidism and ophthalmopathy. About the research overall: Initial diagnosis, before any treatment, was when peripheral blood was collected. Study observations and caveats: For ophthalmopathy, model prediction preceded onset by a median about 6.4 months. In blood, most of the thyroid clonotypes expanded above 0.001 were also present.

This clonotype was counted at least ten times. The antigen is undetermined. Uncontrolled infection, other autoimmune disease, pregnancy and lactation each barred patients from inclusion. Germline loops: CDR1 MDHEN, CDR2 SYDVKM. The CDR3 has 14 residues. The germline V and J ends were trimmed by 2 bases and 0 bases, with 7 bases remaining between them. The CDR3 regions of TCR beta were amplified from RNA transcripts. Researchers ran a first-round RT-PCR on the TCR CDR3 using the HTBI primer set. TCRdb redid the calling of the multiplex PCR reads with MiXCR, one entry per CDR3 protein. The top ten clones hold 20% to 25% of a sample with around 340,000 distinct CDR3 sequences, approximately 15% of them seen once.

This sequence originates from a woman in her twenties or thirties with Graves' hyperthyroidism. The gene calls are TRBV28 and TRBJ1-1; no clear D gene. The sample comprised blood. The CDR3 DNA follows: TGTGCCAGCAGTTTAGAGACCATGAACACTGAAGCTTTCTTT. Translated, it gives CASSLETMNTEAFF.